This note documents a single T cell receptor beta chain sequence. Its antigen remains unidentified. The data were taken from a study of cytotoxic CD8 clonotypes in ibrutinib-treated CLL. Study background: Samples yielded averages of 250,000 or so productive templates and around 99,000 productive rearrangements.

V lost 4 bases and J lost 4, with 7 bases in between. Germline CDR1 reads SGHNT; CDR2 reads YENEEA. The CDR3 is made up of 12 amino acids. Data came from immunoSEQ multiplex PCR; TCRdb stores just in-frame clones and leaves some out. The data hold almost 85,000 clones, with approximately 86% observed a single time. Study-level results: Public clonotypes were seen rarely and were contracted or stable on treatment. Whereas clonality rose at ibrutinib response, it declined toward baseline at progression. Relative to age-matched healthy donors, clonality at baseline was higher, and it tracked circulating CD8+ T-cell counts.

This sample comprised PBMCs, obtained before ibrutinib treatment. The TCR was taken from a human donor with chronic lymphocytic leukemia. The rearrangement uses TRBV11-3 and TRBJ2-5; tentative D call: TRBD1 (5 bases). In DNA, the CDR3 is TGTGCCAGCAGCTCCCAGGGAGAGACCCAGTACTTC. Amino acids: CASSSQGETQYF.